Below, 32 T cell receptor beta chains from the same sample are listed, as sequenced in a study of blood T cells in healthy people across ages. Together with a sample-barcoded 5' primer, a J-beta primer mix was included in a second PCR lasting 7 to 11 cycles. Each CDR3 protein is one row after TCRdb ran MiXCR on the 5' RACE reads. The table records 1.5 million to 2 million distinct CDR3 sequences, about 50% of them present only once. The specimen was blood. The source is a woman between 40 and 55 years old in good health.

A single count supports this clonotype. The rearrangement links TRBV6-5 to TRBJ2-2; D unclear. Trimming removed 0 bases at V and 1 base at J, with 9 bases between. The CDR3 runs 16 residues. Germline CDR1 and CDR2: MNHEY and SVGAGI. The CDR3 spells CASSYSGRRNTGELFF. CDR3 bases: TGTGCCAGCAGTTACTCGGGCAGACGGAACACCGGGGAGCTGTTTTTT.

The genes are TRBV7-9 and TRBJ2-3; D remains ambiguous. V was trimmed by 3 bases and J by 5 bases, leaving 12 bases between them. CDR1 SEHNR and CDR2 FQNEAQ come from the germline V gene (reference sequence). The CDR3 length is 14 residues. In DNA form, the CDR3 reads TGTGCCAGCAGCTTTTCAGAGAGAATAGATACGCAGTATTTT. Amino acids: CASSFSERIDTQYF.

This chain links TRBV6-2 or TRBV6-3 with TRBJ2-5; tentatively, D is TRBD2 (6 bases). CDR3 size: 15 residues. Trimming left V 6 bases short and J 11 bases short, with 25 bases between. Germline loops: CDR1 MNHEY, CDR2 SVGEGT. In DNA form, the CDR3 reads TGTGCCAGCAGCGCTCCGGGACTCCCTCCCAATGAGCAGTACTTC. The encoded protein is CASSAPGLPPNEQYF.

The chain has TRBV28 and TRBJ2-1; D may be TRBD1 or TRBD2 (5 bases each). The germline V gene encodes CDR1 MDHEN and CDR2 SYDVKM. Trimming removed 3 bases from V and 10 bases from J, with 10 bases in between. The CDR3 spans 12 residues. The CDR3 DNA follows: TGTGCCAGCAGTTTGGGACCCCGGGAGCAGTTCTTC. Translation: CASSLGPREQFF.

V is TRBV7-8 and J is TRBJ1-1; 7 bases are a match to TRBD1. CDR3 length: 15 residues. The trim removed 4 bases at V and 0 bases at J, leaving 5 bases unmatched. Looked up from germline, CDR1 is SGHVS and CDR2 is FQNEAQ. The chain's CDR3 is CASSSAGGMNTEAFF. For the CDR3, the DNA is TGTGCCAGCAGCTCCGCAGGGGGTATGAACACTGAAGCTTTCTTT.

Only one count was recorded for this clonotype. J is TRBJ1-1 and V is TRBV4-3; perhaps TRBD1 as D (5 bases). CDR1 is LGHNA and CDR2 is YSLEER in the germline V gene. V gave up 2 bases and J gave up 3 bases, with 13 bases separating them. This CDR3 region has 15 residues. CDR3: CASSQWSQGDTEAFF. The DNA for the CDR3 is TGCGCCAGCAGCCAATGGTCCCAAGGGGACACTGAAGCTTTCTTT.

The chain joins TRBV11-3 to TRBJ2-7; possible D gene TRBD1, 6 bases. This CDR3 is built from 15 residues. V lost 7 bases and J lost 0, with 16 bases in between. Germline V lookup: CDR1 SGHNT, CDR2 YENEEA. The CDR3 nucleotides read TGTGCCAGCAAGCTTAGTTTGGACAGCTCCTACGAGCAGTACTTC. Its protein is CASKLSLDSSYEQYF.

The chain couples TRBV21-1 to TRBJ2-7. TRBV21-1 is a pseudogene. The CDR3 sequence is 15 residues long. The CDR3 DNA follows: TGTGCCAGCAGCAAAGATGCGTTTAACTCCTACGAGCAGTACTTC. Translating it yields CASSKDAFNSYEQYF.

The chain has TRBV12-3 or TRBV12-4 and TRBJ1-2; 7 positions match TRBD1. V was pared by 5 bases and J by 4 bases, with 4 bases of the junction left unmatched. The CDR3 spans 13 residues. CDR3 residues: CASSPWDSYGYTF. For the CDR3, the DNA is TGTGCCAGCAGTCCCTGGGACAGCTATGGCTACACCTTC.

This clonotype was seen only a few times. The chain has TRBV7-2 and TRBJ2-3; TRBD2 matches 11 bases. The CDR3 loop spans 17 amino acids. In germline, CDR1 is SGHTA, CDR2 FQGNSA. The ends lost 1 base at V and 5 bases at J; junction bases unmatched: 8. In DNA form, the CDR3 reads TGTGCCAGCAGCTTAGTAGGGCTAGCGGGGGGTCTAGATACGCAGTATTTT. This encodes CASSLVGLAGGLDTQYF.

There are a few counts of this clonotype. The V gene is TRBV2, the J gene TRBJ2-7; D gene uncertain. This CDR3 contains 10 residues. From germline, CDR1 is SNHLY and CDR2 FYNNEI. Trimming pared 7 bases from V and 5 bases from J, leaving 6 bases between. In DNA form, the CDR3 reads TGTGCCAGCATTCTGCACGAGCAGTACTTC. It is translated as CASILHEQYF.

CDR3 DNA sequence: TGTGCCATGGCCCCGGGACAGGTCCCTAGCAATCAGCCCCAGCATTTT. It yields the protein CAMAPGQVPSNQPQHF. The V gene is TRBV27, the J gene TRBJ1-5, with TRBD1 matching over 8 bases. V shed 10 bases, J shed 0 bases, and the junction held 11 bases outside the gene matches. Germline V lookup: CDR1 MNHEY, CDR2 SMNVEV (reference sequence). The CDR3 runs 16 residues.

This clonotype appeared a few times. The chain carries TRBV29-1 and TRBJ2-5, with D perhaps being TRBD1 or TRBD2 (5 bases each). CDR1 is SQVTM, CDR2 ANQGSEA, per germline. V lost 4 bases, J lost 11 bases, and 23 bases lay in between. The CDR3 covers 14 residues. The CDR3 region is CSVGRETAYNEQYF. Here the CDR3 DNA reads TGCAGCGTTGGCAGGGAGACCGCCTACAATGAGCAGTACTTC.

The chain uses TRBV28 and TRBJ1-1; no firm D call. Trimming stripped 6 bases from V and 6 bases from J, with 20 bases between. The CDR3 runs 15 residues. The V gene's germline CDR1 is MDHEN and CDR2 SYDVKM. The DNA for the CDR3 is TGTGCCAGCAGCAGTGGTCAAAAAACCGGCGCTGAAGCTTTCTTT. The encoded protein is CASSSGQKTGAEAFF. The full variable domain, rest sourced from reference TRBV28 and TRBJ1-1, is DVKVTQSSRYLVKRTGEKVFLECVQDMDHENMFWYRQDPGLGLRLIYFSYDVKMKEKGDIPEGYSVSREKKERFSLILESASTNQTSMYLCASSSGQKTGAEAFFGQGTRLTVV.

The V and J genes are TRBV20-1 and TRBJ1-2, with a tentative D call TRBD1 (6 bases). Germline CDR1 is DFQATT and CDR2 is SNEGSKA (reference sequence). V shed 0 bases and J shed 6 bases, with 20 bases lying between them. The CDR3 length is 16 residues. The DNA of the CDR3 is TGCAGTGCTAGAGATTTTTCCGGACAGAGGGGCGATGGCTACACCTTC. Protein sequence: CSARDFSGQRGDGYTF.

This chain connects TRBV6-2 or TRBV6-3 to TRBJ1-6; the D is unclear. This CDR3 comprises 11 residues. Germline V gene data show CDR1 as MNHEY and CDR2 as SVGEGT. The germline V and J ends were trimmed by 11 bases and 7 bases, with 9 bases remaining between them. CDR3 region: CAGGKNSPLHF. Here the CDR3 DNA reads TGTGCCGGCGGTAAAAATTCACCCCTCCACTTT.

CDR3 amino acids: CSATGTSGGSYNEQFF. The CDR3 DNA sequence: TGCAGTGCTACGGGGACTAGCGGGGGCTCCTACAATGAGCAGTTCTTC. The rearrangement links TRBV20-1 to TRBJ2-1; 14 bases map to TRBD2. V dropped 4 bases and J dropped 0; count of bases not matched to a gene: 2. CDR1 is DFQATT and CDR2 is SNEGSKA in the germline V gene (reference sequence). There are 16 residues in the CDR3.

This clonotype was seen many times. This chain joins TRBV9 and TRBJ2-7; 7 bases line up with TRBD2. J gave up 1 base and V 2 bases, and 6 bases lay outside the gene matches. CDR1 and CDR2 from the germline V gene are SGDLS and YYNGEE. The CDR3 runs to 15 residues. This CDR3 is CASSVGGGGSYEQYF. CDR3 coding DNA: TGTGCCAGCAGCGTGGGCGGCGGGGGTTCCTACGAGCAGTACTTC.

The chain joins TRBV9 to TRBJ2-1; D gene uncertain. The V gene's germline CDR1 is SGDLS and CDR2 YYNGEE. CDR3 size: 12 residues. V was shortened by 0 bases and J by 6 bases, with 4 bases between the two germline ends. CDR3 in amino acids: CASSVVFNEQFF. CDR3 coding DNA: TGTGCCAGCAGCGTAGTTTTCAATGAGCAGTTCTTC.

V is TRBV29-1 and J is TRBJ2-3, with D hard to call. The V end lost 4 bases, the J end lost 5 bases, and 7 bases lay between the germline ends. Germline lookup yields CDR1 SQVTM and CDR2 ANQGSEA. The CDR3 has 11 amino acids. The CDR3, as DNA: TGCAGCGTTGCGCAGGTAGATACGCAGTATTTT. It specifies CSVAQVDTQYF.

V is TRBV6-5 and J is TRBJ1-5, with a weak D call TRBD1 (5 bases). The CDR3 has 15 amino acids. Germline V CDR1 and CDR2: MNHEY, SVGAGI. The ends were cut back, 6 bases at V and 3 bases at J, with 15 bases in the middle. The CDR3 nucleotides read TGTGCCAGCAGGCCCCTGGGAGGGGCCAATCAGCCCCAGCATTTT. Amino acid sequence: CASRPLGGANQPQHF.

This clonotype was detected a few times. The DNA for the CDR3 is TGTGCCAGTAGTATCTCCGCGGAGACCCAGTACTTC. It encodes CASSISAETQYF. The chain employs TRBV19 and TRBJ2-5, with D hard to call. The CDR3 runs to 12 residues. Trimming left V 3 bases short and J 5 bases short, with 7 bases between. CDR1 and CDR2 (germline): LNHDA, SQIVND (reference sequence).

The V and J genes are TRBV5-6 and TRBJ2-1; D not certain. Trimming took 0 bases from V and 10 from J, leaving 5 bases between them. Germline loops: CDR1 SGHDT, CDR2 YYEEEE. This CDR3 is 11 amino acids long. CDR3 coding DNA: TGTGCCAGCAGCTTGGTTCAGGAGCAGTTCTTC. It yields the protein CASSLVQEQFF. The whole variable domain, remainder taken from reference TRBV5-6 and TRBJ2-1, is DAGVTQSPTHLIKTRGQQVTLRCSPKSGHDTVSWYQQALGQGPQFIFQYYEEEERQRGNFPDRFSGHQFPNYSSELNVNALLLGDSALYLCASSLVQEQFFGPGTRLTVL.

In this sample, this clonotype turned up a few times. The chain uses TRBV6-5 and TRBJ2-3, with TRBD1 matching over 8 bases. This CDR3 spans 14 amino acids. Germline CDR1 and CDR2: MNHEY and SVGAGI. Trimming removed 5 bases from V and 3 bases from J; junction bases left unmatched: 4. The CDR3 loop reads CASSGTGLTDTQYF. The CDR3 DNA is TGTGCCAGCAGTGGGACAGGTTTGACAGATACGCAGTATTTT.

Turning to this clonotype: The junction departs from germline at one end; a sequencing error may be responsible. The rearrangement joins TRBV7-7 to TRBJ2-2; D may be TRBD1 (6 bases). This CDR3 has 15 amino acids. From germline, CDR1 is SSHAT and CDR2 FNYEAQ (reference sequence). This CDR3 is CASRAGAGVAGELFF. As DNA, the CDR3 is TGTGCTAGCAGAGCCGGGGCAGGGGTCGCCGGGGAGCTGTTTTTT.

V is TRBV7-9 and J is TRBJ2-7; D is possibly TRBD1 or TRBD2 (7 bases each). The CDR3 spans 16 residues. CDR1 is SEHNR, CDR2 FQNEAQ, per germline (reference sequence). V lost 5 bases, J lost 2 bases, and 19 bases lay in between. The CDR3 is CASSPNPAGGAYEQYF. CDR3 DNA sequence: TGTGCCAGCAGCCCCAACCCGGCAGGGGGGGCCTACGAGCAGTACTTC.

The chain combines TRBV29-1 with TRBJ2-3; 8 bases align to TRBD2. V trimming: 7 bases; J trimming: 2 bases; junction bases outside the gene matches: 8. The V gene's germline CDR1 is SQVTM and CDR2 ANQGSEA. The CDR3 covers 14 residues. CDR3 DNA sequence: TGCAGCGGCCGGGAGGGGACTTACACAGATACGCAGTATTTT. It specifies CSGREGTYTDTQYF.

This clonotype was counted only a few times. Mismatch with germline at one junction end may stem from a read error. The chain joins TRBV20-1 to TRBJ2-1, with TRBD2 identical over 12 bases. Germline CDR1 and CDR2: DFQATT and SNEGSKA (reference sequence). The CDR3 covers 17 residues. In DNA, the CDR3 is TGCAGTGCTAAGGTGGCTAGCGGGGGGGACTCCGACAATGAGCAGTTCTTC. It is translated as CSAKVASGGDSDNEQFF.

The V and J genes are TRBV7-3 and TRBJ2-1; 9 bases agree with TRBD1. With 6 bases clipped from V and 6 bases from J, the junction kept 9 bases outside the gene matches. The CDR3 contains 15 residues. Germline CDR1 is SGHTA and CDR2 is FQGTGA. The DNA of the CDR3 is TGTGCCAGCAGTCCGGGGACAGGGAGGGCCAATGAGCAGTTCTTC. It yields the protein CASSPGTGRANEQFF.

The V call is TRBV4-1, the J call TRBJ1-5; D is undetermined. CDR3 length equals 13 residues. V lost 0 bases and J lost 5, with 5 bases in between. Germline assignment: CDR1 MGHRA and CDR2 YSYEKL. CDR3 bases: TGCGCCAGCAGCCAAGATATGTATCAGCCCCAGCATTTT. Its protein is CASSQDMYQPQHF.

This clonotype was seen just once. The V call is TRBV20-1, the J call TRBJ1-5; TRBD1 aligns across 8 bases. The length of the CDR3 is 14 residues. Unmatched junction bases numbered 10, after V lost 5 bases and J lost 7 bases. Germline-derived CDR1 and CDR2 are DFQATT and SNEGSKA (reference sequence). The CDR3 reads CSAYQTGVGQPQHF. In DNA form, the CDR3 reads TGCAGTGCTTACCAGACAGGGGTCGGACAGCCCCAGCATTTT.

The rearrangement joins TRBV5-1 to TRBJ2-1, with 8 bases lining up with TRBD1. The V gene end was trimmed by 2 bases and the J gene end by 8 bases; junction bases not matched to a gene: 9. The CDR3 consists of 15 residues. In germline, CDR1 is SGHRS, CDR2 YFSETQ. CDR3 sequence (DNA): TGCGCCAGCAGCTTAGGACAGGGCGGGGTCGATGAGCAGTTCTTC. This gives the protein CASSLGQGGVDEQFF.